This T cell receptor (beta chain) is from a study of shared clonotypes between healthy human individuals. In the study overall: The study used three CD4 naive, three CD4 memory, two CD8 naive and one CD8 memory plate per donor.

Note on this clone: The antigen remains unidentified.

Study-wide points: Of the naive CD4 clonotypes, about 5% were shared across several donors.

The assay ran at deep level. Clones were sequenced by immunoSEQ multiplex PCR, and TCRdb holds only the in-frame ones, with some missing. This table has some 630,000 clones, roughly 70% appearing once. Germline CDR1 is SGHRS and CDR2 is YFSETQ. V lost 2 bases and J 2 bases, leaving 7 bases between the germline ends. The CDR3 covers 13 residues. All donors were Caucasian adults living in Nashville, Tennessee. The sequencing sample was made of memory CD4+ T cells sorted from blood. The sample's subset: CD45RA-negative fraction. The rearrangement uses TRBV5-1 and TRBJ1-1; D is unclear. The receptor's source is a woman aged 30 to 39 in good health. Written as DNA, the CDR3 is TGCGCCAGCAGCTTTTCCACAAACACTGAAGCTTTCTTT. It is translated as CASSFSTNTEAFF.